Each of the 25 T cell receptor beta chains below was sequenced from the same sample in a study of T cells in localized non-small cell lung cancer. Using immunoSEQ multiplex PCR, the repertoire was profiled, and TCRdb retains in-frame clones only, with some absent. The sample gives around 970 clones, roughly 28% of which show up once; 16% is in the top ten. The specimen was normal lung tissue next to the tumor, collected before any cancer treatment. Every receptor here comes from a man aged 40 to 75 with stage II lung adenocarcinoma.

The chain's CDR3 is CASSGGLAAYEQYF. CDR3 in DNA: TGCGCCAGCAGCGGGGGACTAGCTGCCTACGAGCAGTACTTC. The genes are TRBV5-1 and TRBJ2-7; 9 bases line up with TRBD2. Germline V gives CDR1 SGHRS, CDR2 YFSETQ. This CDR3 has 14 amino acids. The junction had 4 bases not matched to a gene; V was cut back by 4 bases and J by 2 bases.

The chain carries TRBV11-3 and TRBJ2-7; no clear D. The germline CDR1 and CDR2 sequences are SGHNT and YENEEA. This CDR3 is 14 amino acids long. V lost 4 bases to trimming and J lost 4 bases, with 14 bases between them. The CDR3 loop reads CASSSDGTVYEQYF. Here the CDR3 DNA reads TGTGCCAGCAGCTCCGACGGAACAGTTTACGAGCAGTACTTC.

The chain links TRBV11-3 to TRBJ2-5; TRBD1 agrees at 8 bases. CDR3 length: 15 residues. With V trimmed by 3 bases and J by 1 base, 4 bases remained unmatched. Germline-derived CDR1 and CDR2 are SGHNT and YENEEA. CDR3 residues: CASSFRDRFQETQYF. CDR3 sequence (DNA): TGTGCCAGCAGCTTCCGGGACAGGTTCCAAGAGACCCAGTACTTC.

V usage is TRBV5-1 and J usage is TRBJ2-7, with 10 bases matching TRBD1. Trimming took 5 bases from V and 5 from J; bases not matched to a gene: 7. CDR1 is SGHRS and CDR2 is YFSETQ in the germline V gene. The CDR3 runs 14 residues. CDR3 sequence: CASSWTGGTHEQYF. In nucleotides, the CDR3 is TGCGCCAGCAGTTGGACAGGGGGTACCCACGAGCAGTACTTC.

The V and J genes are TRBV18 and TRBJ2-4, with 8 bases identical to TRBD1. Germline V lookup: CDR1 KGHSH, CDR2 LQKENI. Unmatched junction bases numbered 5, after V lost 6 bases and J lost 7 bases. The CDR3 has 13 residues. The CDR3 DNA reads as TGTGCCAGCTCGGACAGGGCTATTAACATTCAGTACTTC. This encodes CASSDRAINIQYF. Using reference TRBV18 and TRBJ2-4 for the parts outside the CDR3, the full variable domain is NAGVMQNPRHLVRRRGQEARLRCSPMKGHSHVYWYRQLPEEGLKFMVYLQKENIIDESGMPKERFSAEFPKEGPSILRIQQVVRGDSAAYFCASSDRAINIQYFGAGTRLSVL.

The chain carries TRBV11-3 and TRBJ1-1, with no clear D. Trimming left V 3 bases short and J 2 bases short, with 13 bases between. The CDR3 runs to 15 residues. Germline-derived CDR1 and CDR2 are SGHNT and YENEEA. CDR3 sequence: CASSFLALINTEAFF. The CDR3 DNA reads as TGTGCCAGCAGCTTTCTTGCCCTAATAAACACTGAAGCTTTCTTT.

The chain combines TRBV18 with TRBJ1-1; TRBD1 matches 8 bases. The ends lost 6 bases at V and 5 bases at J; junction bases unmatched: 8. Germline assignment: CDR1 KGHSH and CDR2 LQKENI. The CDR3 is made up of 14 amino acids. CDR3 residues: CASSRETGGTEAFF. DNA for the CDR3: TGTGCCAGCTCCCGAGAAACAGGGGGTACTGAAGCTTTCTTT.

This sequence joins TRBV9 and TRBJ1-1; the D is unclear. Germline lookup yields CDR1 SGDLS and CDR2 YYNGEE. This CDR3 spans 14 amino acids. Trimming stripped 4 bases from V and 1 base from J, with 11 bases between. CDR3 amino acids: CASSSQTGNTEAFF. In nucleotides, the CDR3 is TGTGCCAGCAGCTCGCAGACGGGGAACACTGAAGCTTTCTTT.

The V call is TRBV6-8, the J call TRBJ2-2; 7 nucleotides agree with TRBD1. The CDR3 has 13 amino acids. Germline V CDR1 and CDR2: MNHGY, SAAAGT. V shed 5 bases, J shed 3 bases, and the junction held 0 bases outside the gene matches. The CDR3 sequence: CASSDRDTGELFF. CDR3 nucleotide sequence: TGTGCCAGCAGTGACAGGGACACCGGGGAGCTGTTTTTT.

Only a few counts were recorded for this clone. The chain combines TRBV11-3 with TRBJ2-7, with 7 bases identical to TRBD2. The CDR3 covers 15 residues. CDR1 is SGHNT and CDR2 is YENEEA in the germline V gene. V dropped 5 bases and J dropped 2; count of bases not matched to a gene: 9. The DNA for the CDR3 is TGTGCCAGCAGCAACCGGGACTACCCTGCCTACGAGCAGTACTTC. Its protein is CASSNRDYPAYEQYF.

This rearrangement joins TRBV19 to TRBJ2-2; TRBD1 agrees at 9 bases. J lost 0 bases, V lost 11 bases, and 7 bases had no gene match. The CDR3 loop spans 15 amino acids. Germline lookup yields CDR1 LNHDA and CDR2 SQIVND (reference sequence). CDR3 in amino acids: CAGGGTGTNTGELFF. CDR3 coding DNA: TGTGCCGGAGGGGGGACAGGGACGAACACCGGGGAGCTGTTTTTT.

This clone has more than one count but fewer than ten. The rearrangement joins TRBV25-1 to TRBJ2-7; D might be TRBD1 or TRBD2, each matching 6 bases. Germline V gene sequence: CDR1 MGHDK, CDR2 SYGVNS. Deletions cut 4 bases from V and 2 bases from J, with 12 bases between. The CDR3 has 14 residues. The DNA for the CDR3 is TGTGCCAGCAGTGGGCGGGACAAAACCTACGAGCAGTACTTC. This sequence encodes CASSGRDKTYEQYF.

This chain's CDR3 is CASSTGTELEGYGYTF. The CDR3 DNA is TGTGCCAGCAGCACCGGGACAGAACTCGAGGGCTATGGCTACACCTTC. This chain links TRBV9 with TRBJ1-2, with 7 bases lining up with TRBD1. With V trimmed by 4 bases and J by 4 bases, 13 bases remained unmatched. The CDR3 runs to 16 residues. The V gene's germline CDR1 is SGDLS and CDR2 YYNGEE.

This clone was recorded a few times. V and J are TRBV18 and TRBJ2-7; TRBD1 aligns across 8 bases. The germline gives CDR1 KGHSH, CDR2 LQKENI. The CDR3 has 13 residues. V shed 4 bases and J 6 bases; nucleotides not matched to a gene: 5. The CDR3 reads CASSRETGVEQYF. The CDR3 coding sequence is TGTGCCAGCTCACGAGAGACAGGGGTCGAGCAGTACTTC.

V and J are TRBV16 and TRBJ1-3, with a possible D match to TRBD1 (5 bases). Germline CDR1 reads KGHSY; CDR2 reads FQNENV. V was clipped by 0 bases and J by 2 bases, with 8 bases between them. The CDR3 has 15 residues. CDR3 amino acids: CASSQSSRAGNTIYF. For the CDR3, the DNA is TGTGCCAGCAGCCAATCCTCCAGGGCTGGAAACACCATATATTTT.

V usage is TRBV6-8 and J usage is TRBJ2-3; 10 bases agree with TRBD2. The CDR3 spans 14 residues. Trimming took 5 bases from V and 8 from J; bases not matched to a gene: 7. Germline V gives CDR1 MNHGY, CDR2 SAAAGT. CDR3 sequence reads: CASSPGTSARTQYF. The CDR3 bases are TGTGCCAGCAGTCCCGGGACTAGCGCCCGTACGCAGTATTTT.

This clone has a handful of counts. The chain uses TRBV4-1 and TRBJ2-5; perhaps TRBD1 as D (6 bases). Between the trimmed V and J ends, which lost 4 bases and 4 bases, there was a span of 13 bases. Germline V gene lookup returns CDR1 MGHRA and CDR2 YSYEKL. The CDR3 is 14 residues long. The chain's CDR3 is CASSPRQVGETQYF. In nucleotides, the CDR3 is TGCGCCAGCAGCCCAAGACAGGTCGGAGAGACCCAGTACTTC.

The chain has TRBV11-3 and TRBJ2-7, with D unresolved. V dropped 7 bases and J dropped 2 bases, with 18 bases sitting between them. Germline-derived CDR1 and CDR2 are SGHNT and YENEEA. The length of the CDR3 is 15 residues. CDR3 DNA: TGTGCCAGCACCCTACAGCCAGTAGCCACCTACGAGCAGTACTTC. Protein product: CASTLQPVATYEQYF.

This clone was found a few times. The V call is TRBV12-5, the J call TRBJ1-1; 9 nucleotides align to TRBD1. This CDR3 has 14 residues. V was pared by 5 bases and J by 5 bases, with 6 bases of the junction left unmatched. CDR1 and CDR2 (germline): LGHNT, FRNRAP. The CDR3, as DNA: TGTGCTAGTGGTCCGGGGACAGGGAGGACTGAAGCTTTCTTT. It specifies CASGPGTGRTEAFF.

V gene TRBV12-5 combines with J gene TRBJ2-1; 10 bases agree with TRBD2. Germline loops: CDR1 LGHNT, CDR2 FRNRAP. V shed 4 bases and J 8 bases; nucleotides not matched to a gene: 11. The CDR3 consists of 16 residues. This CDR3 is CASGSGTSAKGDEQFF. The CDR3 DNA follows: TGTGCTAGTGGTTCCGGGACTAGCGCGAAGGGGGATGAGCAGTTCTTC.

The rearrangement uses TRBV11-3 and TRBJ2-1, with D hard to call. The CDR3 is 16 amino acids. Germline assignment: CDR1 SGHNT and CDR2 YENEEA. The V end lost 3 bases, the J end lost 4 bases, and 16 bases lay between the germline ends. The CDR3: CASSLVHRVDYNEQFF. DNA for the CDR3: TGTGCCAGCAGCTTGGTTCACCGAGTTGATTACAATGAGCAGTTCTTC.

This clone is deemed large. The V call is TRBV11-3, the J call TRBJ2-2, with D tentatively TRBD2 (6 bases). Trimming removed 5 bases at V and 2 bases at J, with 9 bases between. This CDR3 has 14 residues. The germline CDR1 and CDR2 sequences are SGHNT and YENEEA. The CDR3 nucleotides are TGTGCCAGCAGCCCAGGACTAAACACCGGGGAGCTGTTTTTT. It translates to CASSPGLNTGELFF.

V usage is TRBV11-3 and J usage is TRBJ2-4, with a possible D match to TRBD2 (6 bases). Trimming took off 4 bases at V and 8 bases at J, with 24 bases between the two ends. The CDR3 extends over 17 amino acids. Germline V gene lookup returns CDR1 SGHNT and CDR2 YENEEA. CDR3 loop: CASSSPPGGAGLYIQYF. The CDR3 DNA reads TGTGCCAGCAGCTCCCCCCCGGGCGGGGCGGGACTGTACATTCAGTACTTC.

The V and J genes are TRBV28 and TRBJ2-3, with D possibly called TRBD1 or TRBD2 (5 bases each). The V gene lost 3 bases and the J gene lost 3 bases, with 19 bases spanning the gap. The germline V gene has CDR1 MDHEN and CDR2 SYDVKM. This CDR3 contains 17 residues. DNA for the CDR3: TGTGCCAGCAGTTTGGAACAACCTGGGGGATTTACAGATACGCAGTATTTT. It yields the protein CASSLEQPGGFTDTQYF.

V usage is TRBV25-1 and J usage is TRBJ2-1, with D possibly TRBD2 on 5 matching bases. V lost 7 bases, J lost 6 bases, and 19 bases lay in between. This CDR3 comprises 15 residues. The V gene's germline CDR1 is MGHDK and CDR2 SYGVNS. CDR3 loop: CASTMGSEGANEQFF. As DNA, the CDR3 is TGTGCCAGCACCATGGGGTCTGAGGGAGCCAATGAGCAGTTCTTC.